This T cell receptor beta chain was sequenced for a study of siplizumab effects on memory and regulatory T cells. This CDR3 region has 10 residues. Assay used: immunoSEQ multiplex PCR; TCRdb lists only in-frame clones, some missing. The sample shows about 56,000 clones, about 97% of them seen only once. The sample taken for sequencing was naive CD8+ T cells sorted from blood. The sequence came from a human donor in good health. The V gene is TRBV21-1, the J gene TRBJ2-7; no DNA check was done on the table's D call, TRBD1. TRBV21-1 is described as a pseudogene. The CDR3 here is CGRGSYEQYF. CDR3 in DNA: TGTGGCAGGGGCAGTTACGAGCAGTACTTC.